One and the same sample provided the 5 T cell receptor beta chains below, sequenced in a study of neurological immune-mediated disorders. From the 5' RACE reads, TCRdb called clonotypes with MiXCR, one entry per CDR3 protein. The sample shows around 28,000 distinct CDR3 sequences, about 6.2% of them seen only once. The sample comprised PBMCs. These receptors were collected from a woman in her forties or fifties in good health.

This clonotype has a count of ten or more. V is TRBV5-1 and J is TRBJ2-5; weak D call: TRBD2 (5 bases). The CDR3 is 16 amino acids. Germline V gene sequence: CDR1 SGHRS, CDR2 YFSETQ. V lost 1 base to trimming and J lost 2 bases, with 15 bases between them. The CDR3 is CASSLRGSGQQETQYF. The CDR3 nucleotides read TGCGCCAGCAGCTTGCGAGGGTCCGGCCAGCAAGAGACCCAGTACTTC.

This clonotype was detected ten times or more. The V and J genes are TRBV10-3 and TRBJ1-1, with TRBD1 as a possible D gene (6 bases). CDR3 length: 15 amino acids. V was clipped by 10 bases and J by 0 bases, with 18 bases between them. Germline CDR1 is ENHRY and CDR2 is SYGVKD. The chain's CDR3 is CATRDRTPMNTEAFF. DNA of the CDR3: TGTGCCACAAGAGACAGGACCCCGATGAACACTGAAGCTTTCTTT.

In its sample, this clonotype ranks as medium-sized. The J gene is TRBJ2-3, the V gene TRBV7-9; D call uncertain. This CDR3 spans 12 amino acids. Trimming took off 3 bases at V and 5 bases at J, with 6 bases between the two ends. Germline CDR1 SEHNR, CDR2 FQNEAQ (reference sequence). CDR3: CASSFFGDTQYF. DNA for the CDR3: TGTGCCAGCAGCTTTTTCGGAGATACGCAGTATTTT.

This clonotype was seen at least ten times. The chain carries TRBV15 and TRBJ1-6; D is unclear. Trimming took 0 bases from V and 7 from J, leaving 7 bases between them. The germline V gene encodes CDR1 LNHNV and CDR2 YYDKDF (reference sequence). The CDR3 loop spans 14 amino acids. Here the CDR3 reads CATSRDKTNSPLHF. The DNA of the CDR3 is TGTGCCACCAGCAGAGATAAGACGAATTCACCCCTCCACTTT.

This clonotype was seen at least ten times. The chain recombines TRBV20-1 with TRBJ2-4; TRBD2 might be the D (7 bases). Germline V gives CDR1 DFQATT, CDR2 SNEGSKA (reference sequence). The CDR3 has 13 residues. V was trimmed by 5 bases and J by 2 bases, leaving 10 bases between them. The CDR3 loop reads CSAGGASKNIQYF. CDR3 coding DNA: TGCAGTGCTGGGGGGGCGTCCAAAAACATTCAGTACTTC.